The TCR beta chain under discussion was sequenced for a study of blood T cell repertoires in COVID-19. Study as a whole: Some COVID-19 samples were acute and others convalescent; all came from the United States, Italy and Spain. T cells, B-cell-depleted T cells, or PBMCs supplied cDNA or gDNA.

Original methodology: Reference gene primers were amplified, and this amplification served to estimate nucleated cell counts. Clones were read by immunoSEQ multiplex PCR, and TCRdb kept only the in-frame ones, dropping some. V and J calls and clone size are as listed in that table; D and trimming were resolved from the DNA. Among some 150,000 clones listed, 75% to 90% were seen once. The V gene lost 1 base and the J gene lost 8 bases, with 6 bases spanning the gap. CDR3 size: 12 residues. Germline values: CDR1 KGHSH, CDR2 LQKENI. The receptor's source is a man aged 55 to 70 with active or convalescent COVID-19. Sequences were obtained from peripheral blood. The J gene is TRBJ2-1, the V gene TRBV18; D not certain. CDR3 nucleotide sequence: TGTGCCAGCTCACCACGAAGCGATGAGCAGTTCTTC. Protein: CASSPRSDEQFF. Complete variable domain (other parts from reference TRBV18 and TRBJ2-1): NAGVMQNPRHLVRRRGQEARLRCSPMKGHSHVYWYRQLPEEGLKFMVYLQKENIIDESGMPKERFSAEFPKEGPSILRIQQVVRGDSAAYFCASSPRSDEQFFGPGTRLTVL.